The 24 T cell receptor beta chains below were found in one sample sequenced in a study of identical twins. In TCRdb, the 5' RACE reads were re-called with MiXCR into one record per CDR3 protein. The sample contains roughly 290,000 distinct CDR3 sequences, about 8% of which appear only once. Another study also made use of these data, one on yellow fever vaccine responses in identical twins.

Sequenced material: memory (CD45RO+) T cells sorted from blood. The receptors come from a woman in her late teens or twenties in good health.

This clonotype was seen repeatedly, ten times or more. This sequence joins TRBV18 and TRBJ2-3; D not certain. There are 13 residues in the CDR3. CDR1 KGHSH and CDR2 LQKENI come from the germline V gene. V was clipped by 6 bases and J by 0 bases, with 7 bases between them. The CDR3 loop reads CASSGSSTDTQYF. Written as DNA, the CDR3 is TGTGCCAGCTCTGGATCAAGCACAGATACGCAGTATTTT.

There are many counts of this clonotype. The chain combines TRBV2 with TRBJ2-3; 10 bases are a match to TRBD1. The CDR3 length is 15 residues. The germline gives CDR1 SNHLY, CDR2 FYNNEI. J gave up 1 base and V 4 bases, and 2 bases lay outside the gene matches. The CDR3 DNA reads TGTGCCAGCAGTGCCGGGACAGGGGGCACAGATACGCAGTATTTT. Protein: CASSAGTGGTDTQYF. The entire variable domain, with the rest obtained from reference TRBV2 and TRBJ2-3, is as follows: EPEVTQTPSHQVTQMGQEVILRCVPISNHLYFYWYRQILGQKVEFLVSFYNNEISEKSEIFDDQFSVERPDGSNFTLKIRSTKLEDSAMYFCASSAGTGGTDTQYFGPGTRLTVL.

This clonotype was picked up a small number of times. The rearrangement uses TRBV6-2 or TRBV6-3 and TRBJ1-1, with TRBD1 as a possible D gene (5 bases). The CDR3 covers 15 residues. V shed 0 bases and J shed 2 bases, with 10 bases lying between them. The germline CDR1 and CDR2 sequences are MNHEY and SVGEGT. The DNA for the CDR3 is TGTGCCAGCAGTTACTCTCCAGGGTCTAACACTGAAGCTTTCTTT. It is translated as CASSYSPGSNTEAFF.

The chain is built from TRBV6-1 and TRBJ2-2; D may be TRBD1 or TRBD2 (6 bases each). This CDR3 is built from 14 residues. CDR1 is MNHNS, CDR2 SASEGT, per germline. Trimming removed 5 bases from V and 6 bases from J, with 13 bases in between. CDR3 sequence (DNA): TGTGCCAGCAGTAGGGGGGCGTTTTCCGGGGAGCTGTTTTTT. Protein sequence: CASSRGAFSGELFF.

This rearrangement joins TRBV5-1 to TRBJ2-3; D is unresolved. Germline CDR1 is SGHRS and CDR2 is YFSETQ. The CDR3 totals 14 residues. V shed 4 bases and J shed 3 bases, with 12 bases lying between them. For the CDR3, the DNA is TGCGCCAGCAGCCGACATAAGGAAACAGATACGCAGTATTTT. It encodes CASSRHKETDTQYF.

This clonotype occurred many times. The V gene is TRBV5-1, the J gene TRBJ2-3; 12 nucleotides align to TRBD2. V lost 5 bases, J lost 6 bases, and 7 bases stayed unmatched. The CDR3 runs 15 residues. Germline V lookup: CDR1 SGHRS, CDR2 YFSETQ. The CDR3 region is CASRGTSGWLDTQYF. The CDR3 DNA sequence: TGCGCCAGCAGGGGGACTAGCGGGTGGTTGGATACGCAGTATTTT.

This clonotype was recorded many times. Germline is not matched at one junction end, which may reflect a read error. The chain recombines TRBV12-3 or TRBV12-4 with TRBJ1-1; 8 bases line up with TRBD1. The CDR3 covers 13 residues. Written as DNA, the CDR3 is TGTGCCAGCAGTAAAGGGACAGGTAAATATAGGGAATTT. Protein product: CASSKGTGKYREF.

This clonotype has a count of ten or more. V and J are TRBV7-8 and TRBJ2-2, with 13 nucleotides matching TRBD2. Unmatched junction bases numbered 6, after V lost 5 bases and J lost 6 bases. The CDR3 covers 16 residues. CDR1 is SGHVS and CDR2 is FQNEAQ in the germline V gene. The CDR3 is CASSPRTSGSSGELFF. CDR3 nucleotides: TGTGCCAGCAGCCCACGGACTAGCGGGAGCTCCGGGGAGCTGTTTTTT.

This clonotype was seen more than once but under ten times. V usage is TRBV9 and J usage is TRBJ2-3, with TRBD1 matching over 7 bases. Germline V CDR1 and CDR2: SGDLS, YYNGEE. This CDR3 spans 18 amino acids. The V segment lost 0 bases and the J segment 0 bases; nucleotides outside the gene matches: 10. DNA of the CDR3: TGTGCCAGCAGCGTAGCGTTCCGGGACAGTGCTAGCACAGATACGCAGTATTTT. It translates to CASSVAFRDSASTDTQYF.

The sample holds a few counts of this clonotype. This sequence joins TRBV20-1 and TRBJ2-3, with 8 bases lining up with TRBD2. CDR3 size: 16 residues. CDR1 DFQATT and CDR2 SNEGSKA come from the germline V gene (reference sequence). Unmatched junction bases numbered 9, after V lost 4 bases and J lost 0 bases. The CDR3 coding sequence is TGCAGTGCTACGGGGGTACGCGGGGGGAGCACAGATACGCAGTATTTT. It codes for CSATGVRGGSTDTQYF.

This clonotype has only a few counts. This chain uses TRBV9 with TRBJ2-1; a possible D gene is TRBD1 (6 bases). CDR1 SGDLS and CDR2 YYNGEE come from the germline V gene. V dropped 4 bases and J dropped 8 bases, with 22 bases sitting between them. The CDR3 has 16 amino acids. In DNA form, the CDR3 reads TGTGCCAGCAGCCCCGAGCTACAGGGTGGGAAGGATGAGCAGTTCTTC. Amino acid sequence: CASSPELQGGKDEQFF.

The V and J genes are TRBV19 and TRBJ1-5; D ambiguous. V was cut by 3 bases and J by 6 bases, with 9 bases left in between. Germline V lookup: CDR1 LNHDA, CDR2 SQIVND (reference sequence). This CDR3 is built from 13 residues. CDR3 nucleotide sequence: TGTGCCAGTAGTATCAAGGAAGGTCAGCCCCAGCATTTT. Translated, it gives CASSIKEGQPQHF.

There are many counts of this clonotype. V gene TRBV7-2 combines with J gene TRBJ2-1; tentative D call: TRBD1 (6 bases). The ends were cut back, 4 bases at V and 4 bases at J, with 14 bases in the middle. This CDR3 has 15 amino acids. From germline, CDR1 is SGHTA and CDR2 FQGNSA. The CDR3 reads CASSSTGTRYNEQFF. The CDR3 coding sequence is TGTGCCAGCAGCTCAACCGGGACAAGGTACAATGAGCAGTTCTTC.

The chain joins TRBV5-1 to TRBJ2-2; D gene unclear. Germline loops: CDR1 SGHRS, CDR2 YFSETQ. This CDR3 has 15 amino acids. With 5 bases removed from V and 0 bases from J, the gap between germline ends came to 11 bases. This CDR3 is CASRDLKANTGELFF. The CDR3, as DNA: TGCGCCAGCAGGGACCTCAAGGCGAACACCGGGGAGCTGTTTTTT.

V is TRBV20-1 and J is TRBJ2-7; TRBD1 agrees at 10 bases. The CDR3 covers 15 residues. Looked up from germline, CDR1 is DFQATT and CDR2 is SNEGSKA (reference sequence). Losses at the gene ends were 6 bases for V and 5 bases for J; bases not matched to a gene: 13. The chain's CDR3 is CSARPSGQGPNEQYF. The DNA of the CDR3 is TGCAGTGCGAGACCCTCGGGACAGGGGCCCAACGAGCAGTACTTC.

The J gene is TRBJ2-7, the V gene TRBV24-1; no clear D gene. The CDR3 spans 8 residues. Germline assignment: CDR1 KGHDR and CDR2 SFDVKD. Trimming shortened V by 7 bases and J by 6 bases, and 0 bases separated the two germline ends. In DNA, the CDR3 is TGTGCCACCAGCGAGCAGTACGTC. Translation gives CATSEQYV.

In this sample, this clonotype turned up many times. This sequence joins TRBV20-1 and TRBJ1-1; 9 bases align to TRBD1. Per the germline V gene, CDR1 is DFQATT and CDR2 is SNEGSKA (reference sequence). The CDR3 sequence is 12 residues long. V lost 6 bases and J lost 4; bases outside the gene matches: 3. CDR3 loop: CSAETGGTEAFF. The CDR3 DNA reads TGCAGTGCGGAGACAGGGGGCACTGAAGCTTTCTTT.

This clonotype was seen repeatedly, ten times or more. The rearrangement uses TRBV3-1 and TRBJ2-2; 7 nucleotides align to TRBD2. This CDR3 is built from 16 residues. The J segment lost 1 base and the V segment lost 0 bases, leaving 2 bases of the junction unmatched. Germline loops: CDR1 LGHDT, CDR2 YNNKEL (reference sequence). CDR3: CASSQDRGENTGELFF. Written as DNA, the CDR3 is TGTGCCAGCAGCCAAGATCGGGGGGAGAACACCGGGGAGCTGTTTTTT.

The chain uses TRBV10-2 and TRBJ2-5, with D possibly matching TRBD2 (5 bases). The ends were cut back, 3 bases at V and 1 base at J, with 9 bases in the middle. The CDR3 spans 14 residues. Germline V gives CDR1 WSHSY, CDR2 SAAADI. Here the CDR3 reads CASSEQTIQETQYF. CDR3 coding DNA: TGCGCCAGCAGTGAACAGACTATCCAAGAGACCCAGTACTTC.

This sequence joins TRBV6-4 and TRBJ2-2; the D gene could be TRBD1 or TRBD2 (5 bases each). The CDR3 contains 17 residues. Trimming pared 6 bases from V and 0 bases from J, leaving 17 bases between. Germline V CDR1 and CDR2: MRHNA, SNTAGT. The CDR3 bases are TGTGCCAGCAGCGAAGTGGGGGAAGCTTCGAACACCGGGGAGCTGTTTTTT. Translated: CASSEVGEASNTGELFF.

By share, this clonotype ranks as medium-sized (0.01 to 0.1%). J is TRBJ2-3 and V is TRBV5-1; a possible D gene is TRBD1 (6 bases). Germline values: CDR1 SGHRS, CDR2 YFSETQ. The germline V and J ends were trimmed by 8 bases and 1 base, with 14 bases remaining between them. The CDR3 runs 14 residues. The CDR3 protein is CASIDSGGTDTQYF. DNA of the CDR3: TGCGCCAGTATCGACTCAGGGGGCACAGATACGCAGTATTTT.

There are many counts of this clonotype. The V gene is TRBV5-1, the J gene TRBJ2-3; TRBD2 might be the D (7 bases). V dropped 2 bases and J dropped 6 bases, with 16 bases sitting between them. This CDR3 comprises 15 residues. Germline V lookup: CDR1 SGHRS, CDR2 YFSETQ. CDR3 in amino acids: CASSLRGGALDTQYF. The DNA of the CDR3 is TGCGCCAGCAGCTTAAGAGGGGGGGCCCTCGATACGCAGTATTTT.

This clonotype was counted between two and nine times. The V gene is TRBV3-1, the J gene TRBJ2-1; no clear D gene. This CDR3 comprises 19 residues. V lost 2 bases, J lost 1 base, and 21 bases lay in between. CDR1 and CDR2 from the germline V gene are LGHDT and YNNKEL (reference sequence). In DNA form, the CDR3 reads TGTGCCAGCAGCCAAACACGGCAGCGACCCTCAATATCCTACAATGAGCAGTTCTTC. Protein sequence: CASSQTRQRPSISYNEQFF.

The chain employs TRBV6-5 and TRBJ2-2; unclear D gene. This CDR3 contains 14 residues. Germline CDR1 MNHEY, CDR2 SVGAGI. V lost 2 bases to trimming and J lost 1 base, with 5 bases between them. The CDR3 nucleotides read TGTGCCAGCAGTTACAACGAGAACACCGGGGAGCTGTTTTTT. It translates to CASSYNENTGELFF.